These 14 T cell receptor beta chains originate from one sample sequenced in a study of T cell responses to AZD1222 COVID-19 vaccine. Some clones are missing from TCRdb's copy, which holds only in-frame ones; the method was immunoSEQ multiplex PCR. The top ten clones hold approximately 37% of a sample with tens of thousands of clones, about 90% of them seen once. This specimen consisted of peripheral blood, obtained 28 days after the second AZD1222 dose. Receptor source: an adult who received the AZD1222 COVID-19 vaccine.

The CDR3 nucleotides read TGTGCCAGCAGTGATGGAACTGAAGCTTTCTTT. It encodes CASSDGTEAFF. The rearrangement joins TRBV2 to TRBJ1-1; D is ambiguous. V lost 3 bases to trimming and J lost 5 bases, with 4 bases between them. Germline CDR1 reads SNHLY; CDR2 reads FYNNEI. CDR3 size: 11 residues.

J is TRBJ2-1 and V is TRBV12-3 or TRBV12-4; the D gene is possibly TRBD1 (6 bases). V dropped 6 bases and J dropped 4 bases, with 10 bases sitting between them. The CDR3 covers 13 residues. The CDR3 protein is CASRPGQYNEQFF. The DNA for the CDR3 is TGTGCCAGCAGACCCGGACAGTACAATGAGCAGTTCTTC.

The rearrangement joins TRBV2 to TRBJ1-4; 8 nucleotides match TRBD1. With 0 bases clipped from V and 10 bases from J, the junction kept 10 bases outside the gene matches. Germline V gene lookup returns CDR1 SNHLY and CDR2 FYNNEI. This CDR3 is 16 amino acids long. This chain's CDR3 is CASSEAGTGGYGKLFF. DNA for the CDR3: TGTGCCAGCAGTGAAGCAGGGACAGGCGGGTACGGAAAACTGTTTTTT.

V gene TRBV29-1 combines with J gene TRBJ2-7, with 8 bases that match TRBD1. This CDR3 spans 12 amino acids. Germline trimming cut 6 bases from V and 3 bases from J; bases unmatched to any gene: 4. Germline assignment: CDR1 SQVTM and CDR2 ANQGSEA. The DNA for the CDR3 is TGCAGCGTCTACGGGACAGGCTACGAGCAGTACTTC. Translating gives CSVYGTGYEQYF.

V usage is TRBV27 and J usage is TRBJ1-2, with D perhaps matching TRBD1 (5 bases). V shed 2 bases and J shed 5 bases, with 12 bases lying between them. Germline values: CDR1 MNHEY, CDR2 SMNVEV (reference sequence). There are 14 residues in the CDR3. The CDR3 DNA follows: TGTGCCAGCAGTTTACAAGCAGGGAGGTATGGCTACACCTTC. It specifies CASSLQAGRYGYTF.

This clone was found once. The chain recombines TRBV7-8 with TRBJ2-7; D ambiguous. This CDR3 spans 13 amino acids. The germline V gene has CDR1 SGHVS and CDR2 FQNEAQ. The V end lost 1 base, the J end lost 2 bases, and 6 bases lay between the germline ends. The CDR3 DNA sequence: TGTGCCAGCAGCTTAGGGTCGGCCTACGAGCAGTACTTC. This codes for CASSLGSAYEQYF.

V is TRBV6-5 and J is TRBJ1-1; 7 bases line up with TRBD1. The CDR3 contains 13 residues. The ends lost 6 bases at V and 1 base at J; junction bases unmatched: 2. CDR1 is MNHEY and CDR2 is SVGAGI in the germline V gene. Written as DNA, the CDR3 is TGTGCCAGCAGAGGACAGGAGAACACTGAAGCTTTCTTT. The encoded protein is CASRGQENTEAFF.

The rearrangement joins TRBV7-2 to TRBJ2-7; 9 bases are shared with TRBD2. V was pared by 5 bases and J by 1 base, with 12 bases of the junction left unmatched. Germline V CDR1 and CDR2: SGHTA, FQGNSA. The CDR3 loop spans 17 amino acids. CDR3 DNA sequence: TGTGCCAGCAGCCAAAGCCCCGGTAGCGGGGGATCCTACGAGCAGTACTTC. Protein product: CASSQSPGSGGSYEQYF. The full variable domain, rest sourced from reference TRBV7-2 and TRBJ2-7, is GAGVSQSPSNKVTEKGKDVELRCDPISGHTALYWYRQSLGQGLEFLIYFQGNSAPDKSGLPSDRFSAERTGGSVSTLTIQRTQQEDSAVYLCASSQSPGSGGSYEQYFGPGTRLTVT.

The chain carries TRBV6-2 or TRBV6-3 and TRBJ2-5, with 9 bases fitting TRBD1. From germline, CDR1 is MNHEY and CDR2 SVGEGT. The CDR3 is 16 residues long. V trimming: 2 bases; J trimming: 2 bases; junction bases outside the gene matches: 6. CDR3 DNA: TGTGCCAGCAGTTACCGGACAGGGGCCCTGCAAGAGACCCAGTACTTC. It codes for CASSYRTGALQETQYF.

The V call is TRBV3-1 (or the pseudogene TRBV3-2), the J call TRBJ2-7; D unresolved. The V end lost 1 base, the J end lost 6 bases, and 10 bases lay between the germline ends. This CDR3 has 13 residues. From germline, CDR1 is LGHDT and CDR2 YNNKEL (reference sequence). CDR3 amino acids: CASSQGIGVEQYF. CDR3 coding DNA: TGTGCCAGCAGCCAAGGGATTGGGGTCGAGCAGTACTTC.

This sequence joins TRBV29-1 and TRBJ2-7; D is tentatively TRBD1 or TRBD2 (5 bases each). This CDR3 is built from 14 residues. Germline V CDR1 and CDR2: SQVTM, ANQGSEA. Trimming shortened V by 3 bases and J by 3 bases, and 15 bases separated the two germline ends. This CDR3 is CSVDWDPDCYEQYF. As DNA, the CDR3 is TGCAGCGTTGATTGGGACCCTGACTGCTACGAGCAGTACTTC.

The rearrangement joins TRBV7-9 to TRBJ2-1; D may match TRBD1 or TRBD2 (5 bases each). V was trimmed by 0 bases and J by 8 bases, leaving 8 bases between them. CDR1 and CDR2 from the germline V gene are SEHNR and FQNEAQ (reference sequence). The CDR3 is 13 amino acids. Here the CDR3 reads CASSLAGTDEQFF. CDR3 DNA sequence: TGTGCCAGCAGCTTAGCAGGGACGGATGAGCAGTTCTTC.

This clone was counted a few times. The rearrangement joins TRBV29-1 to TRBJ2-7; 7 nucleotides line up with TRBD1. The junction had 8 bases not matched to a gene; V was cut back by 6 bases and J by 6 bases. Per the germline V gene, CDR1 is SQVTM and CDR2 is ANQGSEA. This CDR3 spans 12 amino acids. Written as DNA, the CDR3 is TGCAGCGTCCAAACAGGGGCCGGCGAGCAGTACTTC. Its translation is CSVQTGAGEQYF.

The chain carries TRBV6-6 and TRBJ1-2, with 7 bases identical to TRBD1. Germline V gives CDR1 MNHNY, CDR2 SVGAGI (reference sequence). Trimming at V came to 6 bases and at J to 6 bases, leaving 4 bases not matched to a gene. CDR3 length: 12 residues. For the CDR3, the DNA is TGTGCCAGCAGACTCGGACAGGATGGCTACACCTTC. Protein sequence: CASRLGQDGYTF.